This T cell receptor beta chain comes out of a study of shared clonotypes between healthy human individuals (dated by TCRdb to 2019 to 2021). In terms of the full investigation: A few men and two women, aged 18 to 49 years, made up the cohort. Per donor, three plates each were used for CD4 naive and CD4 memory, two for CD8 naive, and one for CD8 memory. Blood TCR repertoires of a handful of healthy adults were deeply sequenced to estimate repertoire size and the extent of clonotype sharing between individuals. Different laboratories and diverse techniques were used to prepare libraries and sequence TCR repertoires, to increase sequencing depth and limit assay-specific biases. Leukapheresis yielded between about 0.94 and 9.5 billion PBMCs per donor. On the study overall, not on this receptor specifically: Compared with non-shared clonotypes, clonotypes shared by all four sorted-subset donors had higher generation probabilities. Because the study included only a small number of donors, the genetic and exposure-history diversity represented was limited. Rarefaction of sorted-subset datasets indicated incomplete sequencing despite the large sequencing depth. About 5% of naive CD4, 3.5% of naive CD8, approximately 2.2% of memory CD4, and 0.4% of memory CD8 clonotypes were shared across several donors. Estimated clonotype richness was generally larger for naive than for memory subsets. Sampling was restricted to blood, and TCR repertoires in tissue are likely to differ from TCR repertoires in blood. Pairwise subsampling led to the expectation that sequencing depth would affect the degree of clonotype sharing among donors.

V lost 1 base and J lost 8 bases; the stretch between them is 8 bases long. CDR1 and CDR2, per the germline V gene (reference sequence), are SEHNR and FQNEAQ. The CDR3 spans 13 residues, from the cysteine through the phenylalanine. The kept DNA is CDR3 alone, 39 bases in frame from the first base. A word on this clone: Its antigen has not been determined. Base qualities were left out, and no much larger clone turns up one base away.

Using the deep immunoSEQ assay, TCR CDR3 regions were amplified from genomic DNA by multiplex PCR. For each cell subset, the extracted genomic DNA was distributed evenly across all wells of several immunoSEQ 96-well plates, and each plate served as one replicate. Each replicate PCR for sorted subsets received about 0.2 ug genomic DNA, equal to about 30,000 T cell genomes. Purified libraries were measured with a Qubit 3.0 fluorometer, size-checked on a Bioanalyzer 2100, and measured again with the KAPA Library Quantification kit. Every immunoSEQ 96-well plate was sequenced on a separate single-read 150-cycle Illumina NextSeq 550 flow cell. The original methods were these. The immunoSEQ output contained only junctional sequences without quality scores, so filtering could not match that applied to full-length reads. Sequences were annotated with PyIR, a Python wrapper for IgBLAST v1.9, and V/J genes and CDR3 were assigned using IMGT germline references. Reads were removed for weak V/J assignments (E-value above 1e-6), missing CDR3, stop codons, out-of-frame junctions, or ambiguous translated residues. A V3J clonotype was defined by an identical inferred V gene, J gene, and CDR3 amino acid sequence. Percentage overlap between repertoires was calculated by dividing the number of shared unique clonotypes by the size of the smaller repertoire. Three approaches were used to assess repertoire richness: RTK rarefaction, the Chao1 estimator, and Recon v2.1 estimates of unobserved clonotypes. OLGA was used to compute generation probabilities for all TCRbeta clonotypes that the gDNA method yielded from a few donors. TCRdb retrieved this table from immuneACCESS and kept in-frame rearrangements only. Not all clones are present; in checked studies, unresolved V genes account for under half, and no reason is known for the remainder. V, J and clone size were drawn from that table, and D and trimming were deduced from the DNA. The sample table lists some 2,100,000 clones, 93% of them with a count of one. The ten biggest clones cover more than 1.5% of the sample.

CD8 naive samples were obtained by positive selection for CCR7 among CD45RO-negative cells, yielding a CD45RA+CCR7+ population from which TemRA cells were excluded. Donors were healthy HIV-negative adults with no recently reported acute infections or vaccinations. All donors were Caucasian adults living in Nashville, Tennessee, USA. Blood was obtained by leukapheresis, after which PBMCs were separated by Ficoll-Histopaque density gradient centrifugation and cryopreserved in liquid nitrogen vapor phase. Purity and quantity of every magnetically sorted T cell population were checked by analytical flow cytometry. From each sorted fraction, genomic DNA was isolated and quantified by UV absorbance on a Nanodrop 2000c.

The specimen was naive CD8+ T cells from PBMCs. This specimen's cell subset or site label, per the study, means: CD45RA+CCR7+. The TCR was taken from a young man in good health. Some clones in this sample may be carry-over from other donors' samples. This chain is built from TRBV7-9 and TRBJ1-4, with no reliable assignment of the D segment. CDR3 reads: CASSLGLGEKLFF. The bases are TGTGCCAGCAGCTTAGGTTTAGGGGAAAAACTGTTTTTT.